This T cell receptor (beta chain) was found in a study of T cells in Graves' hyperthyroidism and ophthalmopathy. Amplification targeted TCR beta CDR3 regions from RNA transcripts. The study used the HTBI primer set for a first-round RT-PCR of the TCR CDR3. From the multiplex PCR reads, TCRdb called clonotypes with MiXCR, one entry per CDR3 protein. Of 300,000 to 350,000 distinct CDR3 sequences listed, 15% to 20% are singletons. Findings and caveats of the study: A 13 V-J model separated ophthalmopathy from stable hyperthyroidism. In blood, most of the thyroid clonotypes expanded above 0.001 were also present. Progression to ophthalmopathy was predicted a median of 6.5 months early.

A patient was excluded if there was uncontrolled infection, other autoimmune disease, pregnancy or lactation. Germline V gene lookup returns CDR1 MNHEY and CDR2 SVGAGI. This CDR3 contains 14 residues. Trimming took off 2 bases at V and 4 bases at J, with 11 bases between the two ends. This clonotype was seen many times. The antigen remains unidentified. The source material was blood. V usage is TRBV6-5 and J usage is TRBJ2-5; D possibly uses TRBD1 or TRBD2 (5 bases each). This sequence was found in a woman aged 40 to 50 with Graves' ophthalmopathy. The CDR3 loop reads CASSYGSGRETQYF. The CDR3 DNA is TGTGCCAGCAGTTACGGGTCAGGGAGAGAGACCCAGTACTTC.